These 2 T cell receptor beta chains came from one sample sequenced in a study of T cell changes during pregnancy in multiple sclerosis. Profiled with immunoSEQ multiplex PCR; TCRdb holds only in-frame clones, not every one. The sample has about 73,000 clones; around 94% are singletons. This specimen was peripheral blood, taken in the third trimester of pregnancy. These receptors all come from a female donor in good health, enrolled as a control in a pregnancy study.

In DNA, the CDR3 is TGTGCCAGTAGTCAGGGTGGGACTAATGAAAAACTGTTTTTT. As protein: CASSQGGTNEKLFF. V usage is TRBV19 and J usage is TRBJ1-4; possible D gene TRBD1, 5 bases. The CDR3 contains 14 residues. Per germline, CDR1 LNHDA and CDR2 SQIVND (reference sequence). V was shortened by 5 bases and J by 2 bases, with 9 bases between the two germline ends.

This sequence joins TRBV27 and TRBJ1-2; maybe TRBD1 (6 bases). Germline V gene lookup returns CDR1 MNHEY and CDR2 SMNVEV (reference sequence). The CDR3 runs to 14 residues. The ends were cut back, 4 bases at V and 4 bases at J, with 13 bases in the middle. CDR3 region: CASSYRADGYGYTF. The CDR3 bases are TGTGCCAGCAGTTACAGGGCTGATGGCTATGGCTACACCTTC.